The present TCR beta chain was sequenced within a study of T cells after yellow fever vaccination. General study findings and limits: Repertoires sorted by FACS could include abundant clonotypes that are contaminants from the bulk population. Faster peaking, at day 5 versus 15, marked a secondary response that was weaker.

The TCR cDNA carried a universal primer site and UMIs from 5'RACE template switching. One entry per CDR3 protein, called by TCRdb with MiXCR from the 5' RACE reads. The repertoire has over 200,000 distinct CDR3 sequences, more than 6.5% of them found once; the top ten carry approximately 0.99%. Germline V CDR1 and CDR2: GTSNPN, SVGIG (reference sequence). The CDR3 length is 14 residues. J gave up 7 bases and V 3 bases, and 8 bases lay outside the gene matches. Of note for this clonotype: Its antigen is not known.

This chain uses TRBV30 with TRBJ2-1; the match to TRBD2 covers 8 bases. The sample in question was CD4+ T cells sorted from PBMCs, obtained on the day of the yellow fever booster vaccination. The clonotype originates from a man younger than 45 who received the YFV17D yellow fever vaccine. The DNA for the CDR3 is TGTGCCTGGAGAACCGGGACTAGAGGGAATGAGCAGTTCTTC. Amino acids: CAWRTGTRGNEQFF. Complete variable domain (other parts from reference TRBV30 and TRBJ2-1): SQTIHQWPATLVQPVGSPLSLECTVEGTSNPNLYWYRQAAGRGLQLLFYSVGIGQISSEVPQNLSASRPQDRQFILSSKKLLLSDSGFYLCAWRTGTRGNEQFFGPGTRLTVL.